These 29 T cell receptor beta chains originate from one sample sequenced in a study of T-cell reconstitution after alpha-beta-depleted transplantation in children. The TCRbeta library incorporated unique molecular identifiers. TCRdb re-called the PCR reads through MiXCR, storing one row per CDR3 protein. The table has some 200,000 distinct CDR3 sequences, approximately 15% seen once. Specimen: PBMCs from the stem cell graft donor, collected from the stem cell graft. Receptors were obtained from a human donor who donated a stem cell graft to a child with acute lymphoblastic leukemia.

This clonotype was detected only once. The rearrangement uses TRBV19 and TRBJ1-5; 8 nucleotides align to TRBD1. This CDR3 has 16 residues. The ends lost 7 bases at V and 1 base at J; junction bases unmatched: 9. CDR1 is LNHDA, CDR2 SQIVND, per germline (reference sequence). The chain's CDR3 is CASMVQGAKSNQPQHF. The CDR3 DNA follows: TGTGCCAGTATGGTTCAGGGGGCGAAGAGCAATCAGCCCCAGCATTTT.

This clonotype was observed a handful of times. V is TRBV4-2 and J is TRBJ1-2; D is perhaps TRBD1 (5 bases). Trimming pared 3 bases from V and 5 bases from J, leaving 22 bases between. CDR1 and CDR2 from the germline V gene are LGHNA and YNFKEQ. The CDR3 totals 17 residues. The CDR3 DNA follows: TGTGCCAGCAGCCACAACCTCGGGGGTCTCGAGGGATATGGCTACACCTTC. Residues: CASSHNLGGLEGYGYTF.

Ten or more counts support this clonotype. The chain carries TRBV10-3 and TRBJ2-3, with 7 bases aligning to TRBD2. The CDR3 is 16 residues long. Per the germline V gene, CDR1 is ENHRY and CDR2 is SYGVKD. The V segment lost 4 bases and the J segment 1 base; nucleotides outside the gene matches: 8. CDR3 nucleotides: TGTGCCATCAGTGCCCTAGGACTAGAAGGCACAGATACGCAGTATTTT. Protein sequence: CAISALGLEGTDTQYF.

This clonotype has only a few counts. V gene TRBV7-9 combines with J gene TRBJ2-1; D unresolved. Per the germline V gene, CDR1 is SEHNR and CDR2 is FQNEAQ (reference sequence). Trimming took 5 bases from V and 5 from J, leaving 7 bases between them. CDR3 length: 12 amino acids. CDR3 DNA: TGTGCCAGCAGCCGAAAGAACAATGAGCAGTTCTTC. This codes for CASSRKNNEQFF.

This clonotype was detected only a few times. The chain employs TRBV20-1 and TRBJ2-3, with a possible D match to TRBD2 (5 bases). V dropped 4 bases and J dropped 2 bases, with 19 bases sitting between them. Per the germline V gene, CDR1 is DFQATT and CDR2 is SNEGSKA (reference sequence). This CDR3 has 16 amino acids. The CDR3 sequence is CSATATRTPYTDTQYF. The CDR3 bases are TGCAGTGCTACCGCCACCAGGACTCCTTACACAGATACGCAGTATTTT.

This clonotype was recorded many times. The chain uses TRBV12-3 or TRBV12-4 and TRBJ2-1, with TRBD2 identical over 7 bases. After removal of 4 bases from V and 5 bases from J, the junction contained 2 bases not matched to a gene. This CDR3 contains 13 residues. DNA for the CDR3: TGTGCCAGCAGTTCACTAGCGCACAATGAGCAGTTCTTC. Its translation is CASSSLAHNEQFF.

This clonotype occurred many times. J is TRBJ2-1 and V is TRBV25-1; D might be TRBD1 or TRBD2, each matching 5 bases. The CDR3 length is 14 residues. The germline V and J ends were trimmed by 8 bases and 8 bases, with 19 bases remaining between them. Germline CDR1 is MGHDK and CDR2 is SYGVNS. CDR3 residues: CASGRPGALYEQFF. For the CDR3, the DNA is TGTGCCAGCGGACGCCCCGGGGCCCTATATGAGCAGTTCTTC.

This rearrangement joins TRBV5-1 to TRBJ1-1; 9 positions agree with TRBD1. Looked up from germline, CDR1 is SGHRS and CDR2 is YFSETQ. V lost 4 bases and J lost 1; bases outside the gene matches: 11. The CDR3 length is 17 residues. The CDR3 region is CASSPNLQGATNTEAFF. In DNA, the CDR3 is TGCGCCAGCAGCCCAAACCTACAGGGGGCTACGAACACTGAAGCTTTCTTT.

The V call is TRBV5-4, the J call TRBJ2-3; possibly TRBD2 for D (6 bases). The germline V and J ends were trimmed by 5 bases and 4 bases, with 17 bases remaining between them. The CDR3 runs 15 residues. Germline CDR1 SGHNT, CDR2 YYREEE (reference sequence). The CDR3 sequence: CASRLGGGRPDTQYF. The CDR3 nucleotides are TGTGCCAGCAGGCTGGGAGGAGGACGGCCAGATACGCAGTATTTT.

This clonotype was picked up a small number of times. The chain uses TRBV20-1 and TRBJ2-5; either TRBD1 or TRBD2 may fit D (6 bases each). The CDR3 length is 15 residues. Looked up from germline, CDR1 is DFQATT and CDR2 is SNEGSKA (reference sequence). The germline V and J ends were trimmed by 3 bases and 7 bases, with 21 bases remaining between them. CDR3 nucleotides: TGCAGTGCTAGGGGAGGTAGCGGAGGGGGAGCGACCCAGTACTTC. Translation gives CSARGGSGGGATQYF.

Comments on this clonotype: This may stem from a read error, because a much larger clone lies one nucleotide away. This likely comes from a read error, as the CDR3 has no conserved phenylalanine or tryptophan at its end. The rearrangement uses TRBV6-1 and TRBJ1-2, with 7 nucleotides matching TRBD1. Germline CDR1 is MNHNS and CDR2 is SASEGT. The CDR3 length is 13 residues. After removal of 4 bases from V and 4 bases from J, the junction contained 3 bases not matched to a gene. The CDR3 reads CASSGRTGYGYTL. The CDR3 region has the DNA TGTGCCAGCAGTGGGAGGACAGGCTATGGCTACACCTTG.

This clonotype was counted many times. J is TRBJ2-3 and V is TRBV11-2, with 11 positions matching TRBD2. The V and J ends lost 3 bases and 5 bases, in that order; junction bases with no gene match: 4. Germline assignment: CDR1 SGHAT and CDR2 FQNNGV. The CDR3 contains 15 residues. As DNA, the CDR3 is TGTGCCAGCAGCTTTACTAGCGGGAGAGGAGATACGCAGTATTTT. Translating it yields CASSFTSGRGDTQYF.

The chain links TRBV20-1 to TRBJ1-2; TRBD1 is a possible D gene (6 bases). The germline V gene has CDR1 DFQATT and CDR2 SNEGSKA (reference sequence). V was shortened by 2 bases and J by 4 bases, with 14 bases between the two germline ends. CDR3 length equals 14 residues. This CDR3 is CSARILRGAYGYTF. In DNA form, the CDR3 reads TGCAGTGCTAGAATCCTTAGGGGGGCCTATGGCTACACCTTC.

V gene TRBV20-1 combines with J gene TRBJ2-7; D possibly corresponds to TRBD2 (7 bases). Germline V gives CDR1 DFQATT, CDR2 SNEGSKA (reference sequence). V was shortened by 3 bases and J by 0 bases, with 12 bases between the two germline ends. CDR3 size: 14 residues. The DNA of the CDR3 is TGCAGTGCTAGGAGGGGAGGGGGCTCCTACGAGCAGTACTTC. Translation: CSARRGGGSYEQYF.

The V call is TRBV7-2, the J call TRBJ2-7; possibly TRBD1 or TRBD2 for D (5 bases each). CDR1 and CDR2 (germline): SGHTA, FQGNSA. There are 15 residues in the CDR3. V was pared by 3 bases and J by 7 bases, with 19 bases between. CDR3 protein: CASSFDRERGWEQYF. CDR3 bases: TGTGCCAGCAGCTTCGACCGGGAAAGGGGTTGGGAGCAGTACTTC.

This clonotype was seen many times. The V gene is TRBV12-3 or TRBV12-4, the J gene TRBJ2-2; D might be TRBD1 or TRBD2, each matching 7 bases. Trimming shortened V by 8 bases and J by 5 bases, and 18 bases separated the two germline ends. The CDR3 covers 15 residues. As DNA, the CDR3 is TGTGCCAGCGGGGAACAGGGGCGGGGGACCGGGGAGCTGTTTTTT. Residues: CASGEQGRGTGELFF.

The genes are TRBV20-1 and TRBJ2-3; D not certain. Germline lookup yields CDR1 DFQATT and CDR2 SNEGSKA (reference sequence). This CDR3 has 14 amino acids. Between the trimmed V and J ends, which lost 5 bases and 1 base, there was a span of 13 bases. The DNA of the CDR3 is TGCAGTGCTCCCGACGGGTTCGGCACAGATACGCAGTATTTT. This codes for CSAPDGFGTDTQYF.

This clonotype appeared many times. This sequence joins TRBV20-1 and TRBJ2-3, with 7 bases that match TRBD2. V dropped 1 base and J dropped 5; count of bases not matched to a gene: 12. The germline gives CDR1 DFQATT, CDR2 SNEGSKA (reference sequence). CDR3 size: 16 residues. CDR3 nucleotide sequence: TGCAGTGCTAGAGCACCGGGAGGAGGTTTTGGAGATACGCAGTATTTT. It specifies CSARAPGGGFGDTQYF.

This clonotype was observed many times. In DNA form, the CDR3 reads TGCGCCACCTCGTGGGGGGCAGGGGCCAAAAACATTCAGTACTTC. Protein sequence: CATSWGAGAKNIQYF. The chain combines TRBV5-1 with TRBJ2-4; the D call may be TRBD1 or TRBD2 (6 bases each). V gave up 9 bases and J gave up 1 base, with 17 bases separating them. The CDR3 extends over 15 amino acids. Germline assignment: CDR1 SGHRS and CDR2 YFSETQ.

The table lists this clonotype with many counts. This chain joins TRBV5-1 and TRBJ2-7; TRBD2 matches at 7 bases. This CDR3 has 15 amino acids. The germline gives CDR1 SGHRS, CDR2 YFSETQ. J was trimmed by 7 bases and V by 6 bases; bases with no gene match: 16. The CDR3 is CASNENGRSAREQYF. DNA for the CDR3: TGCGCCAGCAACGAGAACGGGAGGTCGGCTAGGGAGCAGTACTTC.

This clonotype was observed a handful of times. The V gene is TRBV6-2 or TRBV6-3, the J gene TRBJ1-6; D is uncertain. Trimming left V 5 bases short and J 16 bases short, with 15 bases between. This CDR3 region has 12 residues. CDR1 is MNHEY, CDR2 SVGEGT, per germline. The CDR3 coding sequence is TGTGCCAGCAGTGTGTTACGACGGCTACTCCACTTT. This encodes CASSVLRRLLHF.

This clonotype occurred many times. The CDR3 sequence: CASSWGGWGDTQYF. CDR3 in DNA: TGTGCCAGCTCCTGGGGGGGGTGGGGAGATACGCAGTATTTT. The rearrangement uses TRBV6-1 and TRBJ2-3; 7 nucleotides align to TRBD2. The trim removed 8 bases at V and 5 bases at J, leaving 10 bases unmatched. Germline-derived CDR1 and CDR2 are MNHNS and SASEGT. The CDR3 length is 14 residues.

This chain connects TRBV6-1 to TRBJ2-1; no reliable D call. Per germline, CDR1 MNHNS and CDR2 SASEGT. The ends were cut back, 3 bases at V and 0 bases at J, with 15 bases in the middle. The CDR3 contains 17 residues. The CDR3 sequence: CASSDLTRPSSYNEQFF. The CDR3 nucleotides are TGTGCCAGCAGTGACCTGACTCGACCGAGCTCCTACAATGAGCAGTTCTTC.

This clonotype occurred once. The chain employs TRBV7-9 and TRBJ2-5; TRBD2 matches at 12 bases. This CDR3 contains 15 residues. With 5 bases clipped from V and 5 bases from J, the junction kept 6 bases outside the gene matches. The germline CDR1 and CDR2 sequences are SEHNR and FQNEAQ (reference sequence). In DNA, the CDR3 is TGTGCCAGCAGCGTGACTAGCGGGAGTCGGGAGACCCAGTACTTC. Translated: CASSVTSGSRETQYF.

This clonotype was picked up many times. The rearrangement uses TRBV6-2 or TRBV6-3 and TRBJ2-2; 12 bases line up with TRBD2. The junction had 12 bases not matched to a gene; V was cut back by 0 bases and J by 4 bases. CDR3 length equals 20 residues. CDR1 is MNHEY, CDR2 SVGEGT, per germline. The CDR3 DNA is TGTGCCAGCAGTTACTCGAGTCCGACTAGCGGGAGAGCTGGCACCGGGGAGCTGTTTTTT. It translates to CASSYSSPTSGRAGTGELFF.

This clonotype has ten or more counts. The chain recombines TRBV10-3 with TRBJ2-7; D is perhaps TRBD1 or TRBD2 (5 bases each). In germline, CDR1 is ENHRY, CDR2 SYGVKD. V dropped 8 bases and J dropped 2 bases, with 13 bases sitting between them. The CDR3 spans 13 residues. CDR3 amino acids: CAIHGALAYEQYF. CDR3 nucleotide sequence: TGTGCCATCCACGGGGCCCTTGCCTACGAGCAGTACTTC.

This clonotype was recorded at least ten times. The J gene is TRBJ2-2, the V gene TRBV29-1; unclear D gene. The CDR3 runs to 11 residues. Trimming removed 5 bases from V and 5 bases from J, with 6 bases in between. Germline CDR1 SQVTM, CDR2 ANQGSEA. CDR3 sequence (DNA): TGCAGCGTTCTCTCTACCGGGGAGCTGTTTTTT. Its translation is CSVLSTGELFF.

This clonotype has a count of ten or more. The V call is TRBV12-3 or TRBV12-4, the J call TRBJ2-3; D is perhaps TRBD1 (6 bases). CDR3 length equals 15 residues. V was pared by 5 bases and J by 2 bases, with 14 bases between. The CDR3 DNA sequence: TGTGCCAGCAGTCCCTACGACAGGACCACAGATACGCAGTATTTT. It codes for CASSPYDRTTDTQYF.

This clonotype was picked up a small number of times. This chain links TRBV5-1 with TRBJ2-5; D gene uncertain. The ends were cut back, 4 bases at V and 8 bases at J, with 21 bases in the middle. In germline, CDR1 is SGHRS, CDR2 YFSETQ. This CDR3 region has 15 residues. The CDR3 region is CASSTESFRSATQYF. CDR3 sequence (DNA): TGCGCCAGCAGCACGGAGTCTTTCAGGAGTGCTACCCAGTACTTC.